This T cell receptor beta chain was found in a study of shared clonotypes between healthy human individuals. This clone was seen just once. Its antigen is currently unknown. The germline V and J ends were trimmed by 2 bases and 1 base, with 12 bases remaining between them. Germline CDR1 is MNHNY and CDR2 is SVGAGI (reference sequence). The CDR3 totals 16 residues. Findings of the study overall: Shared clonotypes across all four donors exceeded non-shared ones in generation probability. Blood was the only sampled material, and tissue repertoires likely differ.

Samples underwent the assay at deep level. It was around 190 ng DNA, about 30,000 T cell genomes, that sorted-subset replicate PCRs used. The method was immunoSEQ multiplex PCR; TCRdb's version includes in-frame clones alone and lacks a portion of them. The sample records over a million clones, about four fifths being singletons. Input material: memory CD4+ T cells from PBMCs. The sample's subset: CD45RA-negative fraction. The receptor's source is a man aged 18 to 35 in good health. Some clones in this sample may be carry-over from other donors' samples. The rearrangement uses TRBV6-6 and TRBJ2-4; D is unclear. CDR3 region: CASSYGPSQAKNIQYF. As DNA, the CDR3 is TGTGCCAGCAGTTACGGTCCCTCCCAGGCCAAAAACATTCAGTACTTC.